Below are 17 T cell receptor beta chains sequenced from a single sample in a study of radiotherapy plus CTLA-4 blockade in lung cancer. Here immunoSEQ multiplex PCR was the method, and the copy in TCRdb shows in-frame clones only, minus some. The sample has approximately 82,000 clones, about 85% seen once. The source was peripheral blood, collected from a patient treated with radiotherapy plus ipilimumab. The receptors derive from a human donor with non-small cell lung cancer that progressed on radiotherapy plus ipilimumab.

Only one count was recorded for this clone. The CDR3 DNA follows: TGTGCCAGCAGCGTACGACAGGGGGACTCAGATACGCAGTATTTT. It codes for CASSVRQGDSDTQYF. V and J are TRBV9 and TRBJ2-3, with 9 bases fitting TRBD1. This CDR3 contains 15 residues. Trimming took 1 base from V and 4 from J; bases not matched to a gene: 4. Germline V gene lookup returns CDR1 SGDLS and CDR2 YYNGEE.

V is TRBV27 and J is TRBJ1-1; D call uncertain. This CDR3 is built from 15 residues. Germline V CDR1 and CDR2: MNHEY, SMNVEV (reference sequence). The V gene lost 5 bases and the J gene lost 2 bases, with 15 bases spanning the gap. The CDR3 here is CASSPRFQVNTEAFF. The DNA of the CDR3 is TGTGCCAGCAGTCCCCGTTTTCAGGTAAACACTGAAGCTTTCTTT.

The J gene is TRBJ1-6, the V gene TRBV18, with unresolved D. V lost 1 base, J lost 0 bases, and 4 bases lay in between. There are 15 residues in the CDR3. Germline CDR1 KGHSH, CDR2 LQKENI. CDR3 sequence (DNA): TGTGCCAGCTCACCACTGAGCTCCTATAATTCACCCCTCCACTTT. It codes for CASSPLSSYNSPLHF.

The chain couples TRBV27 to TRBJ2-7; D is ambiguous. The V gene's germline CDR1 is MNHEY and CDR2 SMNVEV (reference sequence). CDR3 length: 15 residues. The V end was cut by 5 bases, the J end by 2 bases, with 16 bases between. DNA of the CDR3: TGTGCCAGCAGTCTAAGGGCCTCCGACCCCTACGAGCAGTACTTC. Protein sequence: CASSLRASDPYEQYF.

DNA of the CDR3: TGCGCCAGCAGCTATACCGACTGGAACACCGGGGAGCTGTTTTTT. This encodes CASSYTDWNTGELFF. V and J are TRBV5-1 and TRBJ2-2, with D unclear. V was cut by 3 bases and J by 1 base, with 10 bases left in between. The CDR3 spans 15 residues. Germline V gives CDR1 SGHRS, CDR2 YFSETQ.

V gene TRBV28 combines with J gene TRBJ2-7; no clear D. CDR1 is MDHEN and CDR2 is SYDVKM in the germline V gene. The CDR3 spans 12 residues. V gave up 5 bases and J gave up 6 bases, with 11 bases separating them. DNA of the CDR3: TGTGCCAGCAGTAGACGTGGTGGCGAGCAGTACTTC. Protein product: CASSRRGGEQYF.

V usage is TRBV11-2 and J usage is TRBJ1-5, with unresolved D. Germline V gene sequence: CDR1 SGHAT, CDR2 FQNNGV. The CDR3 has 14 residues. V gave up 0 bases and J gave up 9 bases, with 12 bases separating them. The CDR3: CASSLETGASPQHF. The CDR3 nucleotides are TGTGCCAGCAGCTTAGAGACCGGCGCTTCGCCCCAGCATTTT.

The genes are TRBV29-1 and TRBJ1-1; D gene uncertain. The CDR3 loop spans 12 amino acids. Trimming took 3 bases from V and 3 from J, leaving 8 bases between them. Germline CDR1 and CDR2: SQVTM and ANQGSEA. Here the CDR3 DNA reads TGCAGCGTTGACGGTGGTTACACTGAAGCTTTCTTT. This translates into CSVDGGYTEAFF. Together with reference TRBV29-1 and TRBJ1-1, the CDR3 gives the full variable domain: SAVISQKPSRDICQRGTSLTIQCQVDSQVTMMFWYRQQPGQSLTLIATANQGSEATYESGFVIDKFPISRPNLTFSTLTVSNMSPEDSSIYLCSVDGGYTEAFFGQGTRLTVV.

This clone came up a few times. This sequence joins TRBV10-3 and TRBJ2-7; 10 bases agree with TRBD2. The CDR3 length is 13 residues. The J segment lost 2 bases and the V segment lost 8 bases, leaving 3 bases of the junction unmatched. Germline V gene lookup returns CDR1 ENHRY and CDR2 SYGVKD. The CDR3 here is CAIGTSETYEQYF. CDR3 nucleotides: TGTGCCATCGGGACTAGCGAAACCTACGAGCAGTACTTC.

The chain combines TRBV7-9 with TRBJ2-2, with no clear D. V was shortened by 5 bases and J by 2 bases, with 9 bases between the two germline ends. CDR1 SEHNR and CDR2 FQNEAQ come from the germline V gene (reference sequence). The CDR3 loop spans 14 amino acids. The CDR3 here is CASSQIYNTGELFF. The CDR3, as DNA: TGTGCCAGCAGCCAGATTTATAACACCGGGGAGCTGTTTTTT.

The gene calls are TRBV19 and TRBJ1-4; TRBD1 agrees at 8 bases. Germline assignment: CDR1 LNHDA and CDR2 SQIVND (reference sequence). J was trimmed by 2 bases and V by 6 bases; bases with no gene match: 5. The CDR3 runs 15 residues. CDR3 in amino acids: CASRSQGATNEKLFF. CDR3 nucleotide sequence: TGTGCCAGTAGATCGCAGGGGGCCACTAATGAAAAACTGTTTTTT.

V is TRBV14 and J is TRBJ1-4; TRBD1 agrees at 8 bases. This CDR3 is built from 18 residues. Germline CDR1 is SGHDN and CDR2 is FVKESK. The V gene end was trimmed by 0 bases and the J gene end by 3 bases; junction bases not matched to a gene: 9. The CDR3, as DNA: TGTGCCAGCAGCCAAGAACAGGGGGGTGATAGGGCTAATGAAAAACTGTTTTTT. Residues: CASSQEQGGDRANEKLFF.

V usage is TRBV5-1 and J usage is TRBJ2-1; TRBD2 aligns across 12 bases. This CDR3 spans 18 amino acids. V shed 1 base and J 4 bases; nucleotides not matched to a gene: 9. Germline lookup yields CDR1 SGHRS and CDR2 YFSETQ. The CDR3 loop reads CASSLSLLAGGGYNEQFF. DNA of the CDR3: TGCGCCAGCAGCTTGAGCCTACTAGCGGGGGGAGGATACAATGAGCAGTTCTTC.

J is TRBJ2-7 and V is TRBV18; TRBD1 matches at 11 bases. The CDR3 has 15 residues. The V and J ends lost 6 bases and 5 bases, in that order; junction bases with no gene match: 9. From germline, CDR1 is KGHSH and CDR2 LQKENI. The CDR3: CASSHGQGAIDEQYF. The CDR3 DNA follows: TGTGCCAGCTCGCACGGACAGGGGGCGATCGACGAGCAGTACTTC.

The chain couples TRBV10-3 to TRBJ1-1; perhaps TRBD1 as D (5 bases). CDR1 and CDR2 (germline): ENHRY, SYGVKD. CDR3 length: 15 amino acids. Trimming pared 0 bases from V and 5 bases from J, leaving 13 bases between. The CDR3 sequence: CAISESGGDSTEAFF. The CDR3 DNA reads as TGTGCCATCAGTGAGTCAGGAGGGGATTCGACTGAAGCTTTCTTT.

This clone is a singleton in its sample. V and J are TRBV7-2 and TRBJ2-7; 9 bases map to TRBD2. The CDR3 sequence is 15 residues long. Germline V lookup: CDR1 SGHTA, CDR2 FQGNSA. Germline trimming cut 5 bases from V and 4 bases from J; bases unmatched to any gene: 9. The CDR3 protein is CASSPVSSGTYEQYF. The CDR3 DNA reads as TGTGCCAGCAGCCCCGTGTCTAGCGGGACTTACGAGCAGTACTTC.

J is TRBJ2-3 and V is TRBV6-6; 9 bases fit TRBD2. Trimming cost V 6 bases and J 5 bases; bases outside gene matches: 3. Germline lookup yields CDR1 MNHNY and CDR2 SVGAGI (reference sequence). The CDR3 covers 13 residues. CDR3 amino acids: CASRRGGQDTQYF. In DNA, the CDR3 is TGTGCCAGCAGGCGGGGGGGCCAAGATACGCAGTATTTT.